What follows are 25 T cell receptor beta chains derived from one specimen sequenced in a study of Graves' ophthalmopathy and Graves' hyperthyroidism. RNA transcripts yielded amplified TCR beta CDR3 regions. HTBI-primed first-round RT-PCR preceded second-round multiplex PCR. TCRdb re-analysed the multiplex PCR reads in MiXCR, keeping a single row per CDR3 protein. Of 500,000 to 800,000 distinct CDR3 sequences in the sample, about two fifths were seen once. The sample was peripheral blood. These receptors all come from an adult man with Graves' ophthalmopathy.

This clonotype has ten or more counts. The V call is TRBV10-3, the J call TRBJ2-7; D call uncertain. This CDR3 contains 13 residues. Germline V CDR1 and CDR2: ENHRY, SYGVKD. Between the trimmed V and J ends, which lost 4 bases and 2 bases, there was a span of 9 bases. In DNA, the CDR3 is TGTGCCATCAGTGCGAACAGTCCCTACGAGCAGTACTTC. As protein: CAISANSPYEQYF.

In this sample, this clonotype turned up many times. J is TRBJ1-6 and V is TRBV11-2; the match to TRBD1 covers 7 bases. The ends lost 1 base at V and 7 bases at J; junction bases unmatched: 4. The CDR3 consists of 15 residues. CDR1 is SGHAT, CDR2 FQNNGV, per germline. CDR3 sequence: CASSLVGGLNSPLHF. In DNA form, the CDR3 reads TGTGCCAGCAGCTTAGTAGGGGGCCTCAATTCACCCCTCCACTTT. Supplemented by reference TRBV11-2 and TRBJ1-6, the full variable domain reads EAGVAQSPRYKIIEKRQSVAFWCNPISGHATLYWYQQILGQGPKLLIQFQNNGVVDDSQLPKDRFSAERLKGVDSTLKIQPAKLEDSAVYLCASSLVGGLNSPLHFGNGTRLTVT.

This clonotype showed up many times. This chain uses TRBV24-1 with TRBJ2-2; no clear D gene. The CDR3 spans 12 residues. Germline assignment: CDR1 KGHDR and CDR2 SFDVKD. With 0 bases removed from V and 5 bases from J, the gap between germline ends came to 0 bases. In DNA form, the CDR3 reads TGTGCCACCAGTGATTTGACCGGGGAGCTGTTTTTT. Its protein product is CATSDLTGELFF.

This clonotype turned up a few times. V is TRBV4-1 and J is TRBJ1-2; 7 nucleotides agree with TRBD1. This CDR3 is 16 amino acids long. Trimming removed 2 bases from V and 0 bases from J; junction bases left unmatched: 6. Germline V lookup: CDR1 MGHRA, CDR2 YSYEKL. The CDR3 here is CASSQSPTGANYGYTF. In DNA form, the CDR3 reads TGCGCCAGCAGCCAAAGTCCTACAGGGGCTAACTATGGCTACACCTTC.

The chain joins TRBV2 to TRBJ2-7, with TRBD2 matching 14 bases. CDR1 is SNHLY and CDR2 is FYNNEI in the germline V gene. The CDR3 covers 15 residues. V was pared by 8 bases and J by 5 bases, with 8 bases of the junction left unmatched. CDR3 DNA: TGTGCCAGCGTAGGGACTAGCGGGGGTTGGCACGAGCAGTACTTC. It encodes CASVGTSGGWHEQYF.

The chain couples TRBV7-2 to TRBJ1-1; D gene uncertain. There are 14 residues in the CDR3. V lost 5 bases, J lost 1 base, and 11 bases lay in between. Germline V gene data show CDR1 as SGHTA and CDR2 as FQGNSA. Here the CDR3 reads CASSPITENTEAFF. The CDR3 DNA reads TGTGCCAGCAGCCCCATAACAGAGAACACTGAAGCTTTCTTT.

This clonotype was seen many times. The CDR3 region has the DNA TGCAGTGCCGAGGAGGGGAACACCTACGAGCAGTACTTC. Encoded protein: CSAEEGNTYEQYF. The chain joins TRBV20-1 to TRBJ2-7, with a tentative D call TRBD2 (6 bases). This CDR3 has 13 amino acids. CDR1 and CDR2 (germline): DFQATT, SNEGSKA (reference sequence). V lost 6 bases to trimming and J lost 2 bases, with 14 bases between them.

This chain connects TRBV29-1 to TRBJ2-2, with D possibly being TRBD2 (7 bases). The germline gives CDR1 SQVTM, CDR2 ANQGSEA. This CDR3 is built from 13 residues. V lost 2 bases to trimming and J lost 6 bases, with 10 bases between them. CDR3 sequence: CSVEKGGAGELFF. The CDR3 DNA sequence: TGCAGCGTTGAAAAGGGGGGGGCCGGGGAGCTGTTTTTT.

This clonotype was seen just once. The V and J genes are TRBV10-3 and TRBJ1-2, with D uncertain. Germline CDR1 and CDR2: ENHRY and SYGVKD. The CDR3 is 16 residues long. V lost 10 bases to trimming and J lost 3 bases, with 24 bases between them. For the CDR3, the DNA is TGTGCCACCCATTCAAACATAGCTTTGGGGTACTATGGCTACACCTTC. It encodes CATHSNIALGYYGYTF.

V is TRBV7-2 and J is TRBJ2-7; 9 bases map to TRBD2. CDR1 and CDR2 from the germline V gene are SGHTA and FQGNSA. V shed 5 bases, J shed 4 bases, and the junction held 9 bases outside the gene matches. The CDR3 covers 15 residues. The CDR3 region has the DNA TGTGCCAGCAGCCCCTTTAGCGGGAGAGGGTACGAGCAGTACTTC. Protein: CASSPFSGRGYEQYF.

This chain's CDR3 is CANRDGGLQETQYF. The CDR3 DNA follows: TGTGCCAACCGAGACGGCGGGCTCCAAGAGACCCAGTACTTC. The chain couples TRBV25-1 to TRBJ2-5; perhaps TRBD2 as D (5 bases). Germline V gives CDR1 MGHDK, CDR2 SYGVNS. CDR3 length: 14 residues. V lost 10 bases and J 1 base, leaving 16 bases between the germline ends.

The CDR3 sequence: CASSLAASGEQYF. The CDR3 coding sequence is TGTGCCAGCAGCTTAGCGGCTAGCGGGGAGCAGTACTTC. The genes are TRBV7-2 and TRBJ2-7; TRBD2 matches at 8 bases. Germline V lookup: CDR1 SGHTA, CDR2 FQGNSA. V was clipped by 0 bases and J by 7 bases; unmatched bases: 2. The CDR3 is 13 residues long. Together with reference TRBV7-2 and TRBJ2-7, the CDR3 gives the full variable domain: GAGVSQSPSNKVTEKGKDVELRCDPISGHTALYWYRQSLGQGLEFLIYFQGNSAPDKSGLPSDRFSAERTGGSVSTLTIQRTQQEDSAVYLCASSLAASGEQYFGPGTRLTVT.

The chain has TRBV2 and TRBJ2-3, with 8 nucleotides matching TRBD2. This CDR3 region has 13 residues. Trimming removed 8 bases from V and 6 bases from J; junction bases left unmatched: 7. The germline V gene encodes CDR1 SNHLY and CDR2 FYNNEI. The CDR3, as DNA: TGTGCCAGCTGGGCGGGGGGTTACGATACGCAGTATTTT. Translating gives CASWAGGYDTQYF. The full variable domain, its missing parts supplied by reference TRBV2 and TRBJ2-3, is EPEVTQTPSHQVTQMGQEVILRCVPISNHLYFYWYRQILGQKVEFLVSFYNNEISEKSEIFDDQFSVERPDGSNFTLKIRSTKLEDSAMYFCASWAGGYDTQYFGPGTRLTVL.

This clonotype was recorded once. This sequence joins TRBV25-1 and TRBJ1-4; D gene ambiguous. Germline CDR1 MGHDK, CDR2 SYGVNS. Trimming removed 4 bases at V and 8 bases at J, with 17 bases between. The CDR3 sequence is 15 residues long. The DNA for the CDR3 is TGTGCCAGCAGTGCTAGAGATAGAACGATCGAAAAACTGTTTTTT. It codes for CASSARDRTIEKLFF. Full variable domain (rest looked up from reference TRBV25-1 and TRBJ1-4): EADIYQTPRYLVIGTGKKITLECSQTMGHDKMYWYQQDPGMELHLIHYSYGVNSTEKGDLSSESTVSRIRTEHFPLTLESARPSHTSQYLCASSARDRTIEKLFFGSGTQLSVL.

This clonotype is a singleton in its sample. Since a much larger clone is just one base distant, this may be a read error. This sequence joins TRBV20-1 and TRBJ1-1, with 7 bases fitting TRBD1. CDR3 length: 14 residues. From germline, CDR1 is DFQATT and CDR2 SNEGSKA (reference sequence). J was trimmed by 4 bases and V by 2 bases; bases with no gene match: 7. CDR3 sequence: CSARKGQMSTEAFF. The CDR3 region has the DNA TGCAGTGCTAGAAAGGGACAGATGAGCACTGAAGCTTTCTTT.

This clonotype was seen ten or more times. The chain links TRBV20-1 to TRBJ1-4; TRBD1 is a possible D gene (6 bases). V lost 2 bases to trimming and J lost 6 bases, with 10 bases between them. The germline V gene has CDR1 DFQATT and CDR2 SNEGSKA (reference sequence). The CDR3 runs 13 residues. In DNA, the CDR3 is TGCAGTGCTAGAAGGACAGCTGATGAAAAACTGTTTTTT. Encoded protein: CSARRTADEKLFF.

The sample holds many counts of this clonotype. The gene calls are TRBV5-1 and TRBJ1-1; D call uncertain. The CDR3 loop spans 13 amino acids. V was trimmed by 4 bases and J by 5 bases, leaving 12 bases between them. Germline CDR1 SGHRS, CDR2 YFSETQ. CDR3 nucleotides: TGCGCCAGCAGCGGGTACAGAAGGACTGAAGCTTTCTTT. Its translation is CASSGYRRTEAFF.

This clonotype was seen at least ten times. The CDR3, as DNA: TGTGCCAGTAGTTATCACGGTGGTGAAGCTTTCTTT. Protein: CASSYHGGEAFF. The chain couples TRBV19 to TRBJ1-1; unclear D gene. The germline V gene encodes CDR1 LNHDA and CDR2 SQIVND (reference sequence). Trimming stripped 5 bases from V and 7 bases from J, with 11 bases between. The CDR3 has 12 residues.

Details on this clonotype: At one boundary the junction diverges from the germline segment, which might be a read error. The rearrangement uses TRBV9 and TRBJ1-5, with D tentatively TRBD1 (5 bases). Germline CDR1 and CDR2: SGDLS and YYNGEE. This CDR3 region has 13 residues. The CDR3 is CASSTGVNQPRHF. The CDR3 coding sequence is TGCGCCAGCAGCACAGGTGTAAATCAGCCCCGGCATTTT. Full variable domain (outside the CDR3, taken from reference TRBV9 and TRBJ1-5): DSGVTQTPKHLITATGQRVTLRCSPRSGDLSVYWYQQSLDQGLQFLIQYYNGEERAKGNILERFSAQQFPDLHSELNLSSLELGDSALYFCASSTGVNQPRHFGDGTRLSIL.

This clonotype appeared a few times. The rearrangement joins TRBV5-6 to TRBJ1-1, with 8 bases that match TRBD1. The V segment lost 4 bases and the J segment 1 base; nucleotides outside the gene matches: 6. CDR3 size: 15 residues. Looked up from germline, CDR1 is SGHDT and CDR2 is YYEEEE. CDR3 coding DNA: TGTGCCAGCAGCCCATGGGACAGGAGGAACACTGAAGCTTTCTTT. This translates into CASSPWDRRNTEAFF. Together with reference TRBV5-6 and TRBJ1-1, the CDR3 gives the full variable domain: DAGVTQSPTHLIKTRGQQVTLRCSPKSGHDTVSWYQQALGQGPQFIFQYYEEEERQRGNFPDRFSGHQFPNYSSELNVNALLLGDSALYLCASSPWDRRNTEAFFGQGTRLTVV.

The chain combines TRBV6-5 with TRBJ2-7, with 8 nucleotides matching TRBD1. CDR1 MNHEY and CDR2 SVGAGI come from the germline V gene. The CDR3 is 12 amino acids. V lost 6 bases, J lost 7 bases, and 5 bases stayed unmatched. This chain's CDR3 is CASRRTGKEQYF. CDR3 sequence (DNA): TGTGCCAGCAGGAGGACAGGGAAAGAGCAGTACTTC.

Comment on this clonotype: This may be a read error, as it is one base from a much larger clone. The rearrangement joins TRBV5-1 to TRBJ2-7; possibly TRBD1 for D (5 bases). The CDR3 consists of 15 residues. Germline CDR1 SGHRS, CDR2 YFSETQ. For the CDR3, the DNA is TGCGTCAGCAGCTTGGCCACAGGAACGCCCTACGAGCAGTACTTC. It codes for CVSSLATGTPYEQYF.

The chain joins TRBV29-1 to TRBJ2-2; 8 bases fit TRBD1. Losses at the gene ends were 4 bases for V and 3 bases for J; bases not matched to a gene: 10. The CDR3 extends over 16 amino acids. Per germline, CDR1 SQVTM and CDR2 ANQGSEA. For the CDR3, the DNA is TGCAGCGTTGCCGGACAGGGCCATGGCTACACCGGGGAGCTGTTTTTT. Encoded protein: CSVAGQGHGYTGELFF.

Of note for this clonotype: This sequence may be a read error, since a much larger clone differs from it by one base. The chain couples TRBV7-9 to TRBJ1-2; D gene uncertain. V lost 2 bases and J 3 bases, leaving 10 bases between the germline ends. CDR3 length equals 14 residues. Germline CDR1 is SEHNR and CDR2 is FQNEAQ (reference sequence). The DNA of the CDR3 is TGTGCCAGCAGCTTAACCGAGCCATACTATGGCTACACCTTC. This encodes CASSLTEPYYGYTF.

The V and J genes are TRBV5-1 and TRBJ1-5, with TRBD1 as a possible D gene (6 bases). Germline V gene lookup returns CDR1 SGHRS and CDR2 YFSETQ. The length of the CDR3 is 14 residues. Trimming took off 4 bases at V and 2 bases at J, with 10 bases between the two ends. The CDR3 DNA follows: TGCGCCAGCAGCCCAGGGGTGGGCAATCAGCCCCAGCATTTT. This encodes CASSPGVGNQPQHF.